The 8 T cell receptor beta chains below come from one sample, sequenced in a study of blood T cell repertoires in COVID-19. Produced via immunoSEQ multiplex PCR; TCRdb's table is partial and in-frame only. The data hold approximately 31,000 clones, with roughly 93% observed a single time. The material sequenced was peripheral blood. The receptors shown here come from a male donor with active COVID-19.

The V and J genes are TRBV2 and TRBJ2-7, with a weak D call TRBD2 (5 bases). V gave up 9 bases and J gave up 2 bases, with 14 bases separating them. CDR3 length: 13 residues. Germline V lookup: CDR1 SNHLY, CDR2 FYNNEI. CDR3 region: CASGLPSPYEQYF. In DNA form, the CDR3 reads TGTGCCAGTGGACTCCCTTCGCCCTACGAGCAGTACTTC.

In this sample, this clone turned up a few times. V is TRBV9 and J is TRBJ2-5; 11 nucleotides match TRBD2. V was clipped by 0 bases and J by 3 bases; unmatched bases: 10. Germline V lookup: CDR1 SGDLS, CDR2 YYNGEE. The CDR3 covers 18 residues. Written as DNA, the CDR3 is TGTGCCAGCAGCGTAGGTCGACTAGCGGGGCCCCGGGAAGAGACCCAGTACTTC. This codes for CASSVGRLAGPREETQYF.

This chain joins TRBV4-2 and TRBJ2-3; TRBD2 aligns across 10 bases. V lost 1 base, J lost 4 bases, and 5 bases stayed unmatched. Germline V gene data show CDR1 as LGHNA and CDR2 as YNFKEQ. The CDR3 has 16 amino acids. CDR3 residues: CASSQVLSGGADTQYF. The CDR3 nucleotides read TGTGCCAGCAGCCAAGTTCTGAGCGGGGGGGCAGATACGCAGTATTTT.

This chain connects TRBV6-5 to TRBJ2-7; 7 positions match TRBD1. This CDR3 spans 14 amino acids. CDR1 and CDR2 (germline): MNHEY, SVGAGI. J lost 4 bases, V lost 4 bases, and 7 bases had no gene match. The CDR3 region is CASSLQGSSYEQYF. The CDR3 coding sequence is TGTGCCAGCAGTTTACAGGGGAGTAGTTACGAGCAGTACTTC.

This chain connects TRBV9 to TRBJ2-2, with 13 bases identical to TRBD2. The V gene end was trimmed by 3 bases and the J gene end by 4 bases; junction bases not matched to a gene: 0. The germline CDR1 and CDR2 sequences are SGDLS and YYNGEE. The CDR3 is 15 residues long. The CDR3: CASSGTSGGTGELFF. The CDR3, as DNA: TGTGCCAGCAGCGGGACTAGCGGGGGCACCGGGGAGCTGTTTTTT.

The chain combines TRBV18 with TRBJ1-6; 9 bases fit TRBD1. CDR1 and CDR2 from the germline V gene are KGHSH and LQKENI. V lost 2 bases to trimming and J lost 9 bases; unmatched junction nucleotides: 8. The CDR3 extends over 16 amino acids. CDR3 region: CASSPSGQGSTSPLHF. In DNA form, the CDR3 reads TGTGCCAGCTCACCATCTGGACAGGGGAGTACTTCACCCCTCCACTTT.

This sequence joins TRBV2 and TRBJ2-7, with TRBD1 identical over 8 bases. Germline CDR1 and CDR2: SNHLY and FYNNEI. Trimming removed 2 bases from V and 6 bases from J; junction bases left unmatched: 6. The CDR3 has 14 residues. This CDR3 is CASSERTGLSEQYF. The DNA of the CDR3 is TGTGCCAGCAGTGAAAGGACAGGGCTGAGCGAGCAGTACTTC.

The chain employs TRBV7-7 and TRBJ2-5, with D possibly TRBD2 on 6 matching bases. Trimming shortened V by 5 bases and J by 5 bases, and 15 bases separated the two germline ends. Germline loops: CDR1 SSHAT, CDR2 FNYEAQ (reference sequence). The CDR3 loop spans 14 amino acids. The CDR3, as DNA: TGTGCCAGCAGCCCCCTGTGGAGGGTGGAGACCCAGTACTTC. Its translation: CASSPLWRVETQYF.